Listed here is a single T cell receptor (beta chain). This entry comes from a study of blood T cell repertoires in COVID-19. Whole-study context: The United States, Italy and Spain were the sources of the acute and convalescent COVID-19 samples. T cells, B-cell-depleted T cells, or PBMCs provided the cDNA or gDNA that served as material.

The assay was immunoSEQ multiplex PCR, and TCRdb's table has in-frame clones only and misses some. Of some 390,000 clones in the sample, under 90% are singletons; the top ten hold less than 2%. Cohort 3 recovered donors had two negative PCRs, clearance, or symptom resolution. This CDR3 contains 13 residues. V dropped 5 bases and J dropped 4 bases, with 8 bases sitting between them. Per germline, CDR1 MDHEN and CDR2 SYDVKM. The chain links TRBV28 to TRBJ2-2; D ambiguous. This receptor was identified in a woman aged 25 to 39 who had recovered from COVID-19. Specimen: PBMCs or T cells enriched from blood (not recorded which). In DNA, the CDR3 is TGTGCCAGCAGTAACAGTTTCACCGGGGAGCTGTTTTTT. This gives the protein CASSNSFTGELFF.